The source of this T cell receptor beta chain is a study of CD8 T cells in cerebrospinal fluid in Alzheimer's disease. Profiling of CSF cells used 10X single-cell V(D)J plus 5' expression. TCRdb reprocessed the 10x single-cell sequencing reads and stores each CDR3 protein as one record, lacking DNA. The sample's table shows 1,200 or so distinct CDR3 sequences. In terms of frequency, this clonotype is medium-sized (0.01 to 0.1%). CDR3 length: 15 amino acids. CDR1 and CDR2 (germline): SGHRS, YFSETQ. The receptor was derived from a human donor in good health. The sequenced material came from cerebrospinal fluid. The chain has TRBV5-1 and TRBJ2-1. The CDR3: CASSFALAGRDEQFF.